Following are 4 T cell receptor beta chains from one sample sequenced in a study of blood T cell repertoires in COVID-19. Data came from immunoSEQ multiplex PCR; TCRdb stores just in-frame clones and leaves some out. The data contain fewer than 150,000 clones, 80% to 90% of them singletons. Sequences were obtained from peripheral blood. The receptor source for this set is a woman aged 40-49 years with acute or convalescent COVID-19.

CDR3 protein: CASSLRGGRNEKLFF. CDR3 nucleotides: TGTGCCAGCAGTTTAAGGGGCGGCAGAAATGAAAAACTGTTTTTT. V and J are TRBV7-2 and TRBJ1-4, with a weak D call TRBD1 (5 bases). Trimming left V 6 bases short and J 5 bases short, with 16 bases between. The CDR3 contains 15 residues. CDR1 and CDR2 (germline): SGHTA, FQGNSA.

The rearrangement uses TRBV25-1 and TRBJ1-4; TRBD1 aligns across 9 bases. There are 15 residues in the CDR3. CDR1 and CDR2 from the germline V gene are MGHDK and SYGVNS. The trim removed 4 bases at V and 8 bases at J, leaving 8 bases unmatched. This chain's CDR3 is CASSVRTGDKEKLFF. CDR3 nucleotide sequence: TGTGCCAGCAGTGTCCGGACAGGGGATAAGGAAAAACTGTTTTTT.

The chain recombines TRBV4-3 with TRBJ2-7, with 8 bases aligning to TRBD1. Germline loops: CDR1 LGHNA, CDR2 YSLEER. The CDR3 consists of 21 residues. The trim removed 1 base at V and 4 bases at J, leaving 24 bases unmatched. In DNA form, the CDR3 reads TGCGCCAGCAGCCAAGGGGGGTTCTTAGGACAGGGCGGATTTGGGGGGTACGAGCAGTACTTC. Translation gives CASSQGGFLGQGGFGGYEQYF.

The rearrangement uses TRBV7-2 and TRBJ1-1; 8 nucleotides agree with TRBD1. V lost 5 bases and J lost 3; bases outside the gene matches: 5. Germline loops: CDR1 SGHTA, CDR2 FQGNSA. The CDR3 is made up of 14 amino acids. CDR3 residues: CASSKGQVYTEAFF. The CDR3 region has the DNA TGTGCCAGCAGCAAGGGACAGGTTTACACTGAAGCTTTCTTT.